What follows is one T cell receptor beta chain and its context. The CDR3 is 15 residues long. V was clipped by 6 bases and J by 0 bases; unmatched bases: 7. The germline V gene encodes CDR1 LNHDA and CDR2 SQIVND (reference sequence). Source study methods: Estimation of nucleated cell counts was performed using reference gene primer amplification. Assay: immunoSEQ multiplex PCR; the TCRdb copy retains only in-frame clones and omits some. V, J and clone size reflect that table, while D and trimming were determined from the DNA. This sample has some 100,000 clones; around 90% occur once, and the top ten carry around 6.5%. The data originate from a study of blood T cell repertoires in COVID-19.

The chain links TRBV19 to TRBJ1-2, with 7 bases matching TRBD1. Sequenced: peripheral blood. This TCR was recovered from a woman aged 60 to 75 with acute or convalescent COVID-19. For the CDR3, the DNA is TGTGCCAGTAGGTCAACCGGGACAGCTAACTATGGCTACACCTTC. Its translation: CASRSTGTANYGYTF.